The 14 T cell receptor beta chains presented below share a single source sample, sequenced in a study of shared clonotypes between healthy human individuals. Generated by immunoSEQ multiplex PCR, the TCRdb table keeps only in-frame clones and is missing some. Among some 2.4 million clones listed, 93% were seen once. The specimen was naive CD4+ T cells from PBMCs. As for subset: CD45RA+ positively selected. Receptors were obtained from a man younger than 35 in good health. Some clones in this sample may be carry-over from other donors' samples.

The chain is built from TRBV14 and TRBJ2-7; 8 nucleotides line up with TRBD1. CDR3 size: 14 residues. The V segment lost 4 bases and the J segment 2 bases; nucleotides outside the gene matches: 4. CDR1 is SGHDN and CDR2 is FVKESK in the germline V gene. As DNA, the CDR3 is TGTGCCAGCAGCCGGACAGGGATACCCTACGAGCAGTACTTC. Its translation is CASSRTGIPYEQYF.

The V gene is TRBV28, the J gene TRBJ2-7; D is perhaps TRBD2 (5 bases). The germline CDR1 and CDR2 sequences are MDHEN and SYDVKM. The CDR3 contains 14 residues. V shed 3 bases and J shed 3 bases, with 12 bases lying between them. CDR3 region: CASSLAFGDYEQYF. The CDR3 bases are TGTGCCAGCAGTTTGGCGTTCGGGGACTACGAGCAGTACTTC.

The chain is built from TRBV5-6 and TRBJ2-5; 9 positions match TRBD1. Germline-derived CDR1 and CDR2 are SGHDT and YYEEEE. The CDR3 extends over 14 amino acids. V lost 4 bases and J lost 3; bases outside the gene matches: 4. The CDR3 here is CASSMDRGEETQYF. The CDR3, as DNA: TGTGCCAGCAGCATGGACAGGGGAGAAGAGACCCAGTACTTC.

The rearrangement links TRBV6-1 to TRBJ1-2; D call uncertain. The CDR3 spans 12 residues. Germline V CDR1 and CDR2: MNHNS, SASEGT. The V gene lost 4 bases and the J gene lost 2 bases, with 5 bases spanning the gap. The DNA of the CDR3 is TGTGCCAGCAGTGCCCAAAACTATGGCTACACCTTC. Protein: CASSAQNYGYTF.

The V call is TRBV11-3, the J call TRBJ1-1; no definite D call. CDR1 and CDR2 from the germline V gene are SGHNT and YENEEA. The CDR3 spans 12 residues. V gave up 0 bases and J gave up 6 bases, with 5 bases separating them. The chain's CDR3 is CASSLDRSEAFF. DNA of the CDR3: TGTGCCAGCAGCTTAGATCGGTCTGAAGCTTTCTTT.

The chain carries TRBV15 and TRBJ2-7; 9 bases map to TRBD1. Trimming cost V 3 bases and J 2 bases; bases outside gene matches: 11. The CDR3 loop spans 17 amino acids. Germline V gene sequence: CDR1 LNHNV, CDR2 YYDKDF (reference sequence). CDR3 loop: CATSRERLRDRAYEQYF. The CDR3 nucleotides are TGTGCCACCAGCAGGGAGAGACTCCGGGACAGGGCCTACGAGCAGTACTTC.

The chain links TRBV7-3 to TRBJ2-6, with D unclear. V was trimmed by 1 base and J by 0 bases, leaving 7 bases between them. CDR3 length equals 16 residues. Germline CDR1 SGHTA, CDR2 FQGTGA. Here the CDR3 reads CASSLNRVSGANVLTF. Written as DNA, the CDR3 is TGTGCCAGCAGCTTAAACAGAGTCTCTGGGGCCAACGTCCTGACTTTC. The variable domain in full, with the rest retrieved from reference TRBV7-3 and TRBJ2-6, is GAGVSQTPSNKVTEKGKYVELRCDPISGHTALYWYRQSLGQGPEFLIYFQGTGAADDSGLPNDRFFAVRPEGSVSTLKIQRTERGDSAVYLCASSLNRVSGANVLTFGAGSRLTVL.

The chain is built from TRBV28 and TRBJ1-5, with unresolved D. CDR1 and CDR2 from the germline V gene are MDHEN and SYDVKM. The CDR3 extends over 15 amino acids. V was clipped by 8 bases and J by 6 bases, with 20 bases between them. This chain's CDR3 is CASFETGRPGQPQHF. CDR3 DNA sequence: TGTGCCAGCTTTGAGACTGGGAGGCCGGGTCAGCCCCAGCATTTT.

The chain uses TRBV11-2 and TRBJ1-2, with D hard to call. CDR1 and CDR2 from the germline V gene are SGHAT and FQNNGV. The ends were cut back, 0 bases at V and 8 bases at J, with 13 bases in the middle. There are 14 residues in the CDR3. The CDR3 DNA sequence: TGTGCCAGCAGCTTAGATAGGCAGGTTGGCGGCTACACCTTC. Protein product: CASSLDRQVGGYTF.

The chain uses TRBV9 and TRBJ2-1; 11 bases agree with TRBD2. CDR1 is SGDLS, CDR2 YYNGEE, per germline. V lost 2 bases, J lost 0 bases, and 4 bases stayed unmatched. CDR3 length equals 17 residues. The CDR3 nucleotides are TGTGCCAGCAGCGTTCTAGCGGGAGGCACCTCCTACAATGAGCAGTTCTTC. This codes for CASSVLAGGTSYNEQFF.

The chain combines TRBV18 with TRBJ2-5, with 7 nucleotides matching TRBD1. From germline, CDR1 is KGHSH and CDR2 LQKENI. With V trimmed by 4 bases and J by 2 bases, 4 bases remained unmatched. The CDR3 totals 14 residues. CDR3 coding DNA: TGTGCCAGCTCACAACAGGGGCTACAAGAGACCCAGTACTTC. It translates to CASSQQGLQETQYF.

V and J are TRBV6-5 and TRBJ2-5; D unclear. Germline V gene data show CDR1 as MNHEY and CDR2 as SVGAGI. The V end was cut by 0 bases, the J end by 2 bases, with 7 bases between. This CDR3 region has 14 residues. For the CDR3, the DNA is TGTGCCAGCAGTTACTCGAAACAGCAAGAGACCCAGTACTTC. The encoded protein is CASSYSKQQETQYF.

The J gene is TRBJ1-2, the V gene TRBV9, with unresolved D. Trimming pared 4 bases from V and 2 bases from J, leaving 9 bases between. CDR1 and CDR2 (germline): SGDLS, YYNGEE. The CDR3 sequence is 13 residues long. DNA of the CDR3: TGTGCCAGCAGCCCCCGGCAGAACTATGGCTACACCTTC. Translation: CASSPRQNYGYTF. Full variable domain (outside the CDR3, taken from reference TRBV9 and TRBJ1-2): DSGVTQTPKHLITATGQRVTLRCSPRSGDLSVYWYQQSLDQGLQFLIQYYNGEERAKGNILERFSAQQFPDLHSELNLSSLELGDSALYFCASSPRQNYGYTFGSGTRLTVV.

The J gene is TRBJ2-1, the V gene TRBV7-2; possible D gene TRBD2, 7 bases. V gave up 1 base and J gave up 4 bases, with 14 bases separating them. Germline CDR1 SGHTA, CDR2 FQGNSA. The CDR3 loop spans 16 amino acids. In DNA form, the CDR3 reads TGTGCCAGCAGCTTAGTGGCGGGGGCAGGTTACAATGAGCAGTTCTTC. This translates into CASSLVAGAGYNEQFF. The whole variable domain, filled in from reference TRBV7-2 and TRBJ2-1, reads GAGVSQSPSNKVTEKGKDVELRCDPISGHTALYWYRQSLGQGLEFLIYFQGNSAPDKSGLPSDRFSAERTGGSVSTLTIQRTQQEDSAVYLCASSLVAGAGYNEQFFGPGTRLTVL.